This T cell receptor beta chain was identified in a study of regulatory and conventional T cells in RAG deficiency. Assay used: immunoSEQ multiplex PCR; TCRdb lists only in-frame clones, some missing. The sample includes around 30,000 clones, just under 90% of them seen just once. CDR1 and CDR2 (germline): SEHNR, FQNEAQ (reference sequence). The V gene lost 4 bases and the J gene lost 4 bases, with 14 bases spanning the gap. The CDR3 sequence is 14 residues long. Concerning this clone itself: Its antigen is still unknown.

Study results and caveats: Other subsets showed roughly 9.9-fold reductions, but Treg unique TCR beta sequences fell roughly 93-fold in these patients. Omenn patients showed >80% Treg-Tconv overlap and shorter CDR3 lengths. Shannon entropy was markedly lower and Simpson indices higher in RAG-deficient patients than control T-cell subsets.

These data also featured in a second study, about regulatory T cells. That paper notes: The PCR used 52 TRBV and 13 TRBJ primers. In patients, unique TRB V-J pairs were restricted and V/J usage skewed, especially in Tregs.

Sequencing was done on a sample of CD8+ T cells sorted from blood. The origin of this receptor is a human donor in good health. The chain is built from TRBV7-9 and TRBJ2-7, with TRBD2 as a possible D gene (6 bases). Here the CDR3 reads CASSSRGGPYEQYF. CDR3 nucleotide sequence: TGTGCCAGCAGCTCCCGAGGAGGGCCGTACGAGCAGTACTTC.